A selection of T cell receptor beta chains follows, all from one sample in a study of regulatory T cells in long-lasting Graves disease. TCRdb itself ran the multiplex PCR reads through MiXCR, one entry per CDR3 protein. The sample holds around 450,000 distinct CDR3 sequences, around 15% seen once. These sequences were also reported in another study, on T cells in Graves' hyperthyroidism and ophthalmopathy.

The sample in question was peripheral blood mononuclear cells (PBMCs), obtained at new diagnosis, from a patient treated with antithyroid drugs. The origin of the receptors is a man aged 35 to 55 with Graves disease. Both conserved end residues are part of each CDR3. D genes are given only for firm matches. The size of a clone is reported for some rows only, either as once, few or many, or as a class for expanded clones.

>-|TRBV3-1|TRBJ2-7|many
TGTGCCAGCAGCCAGAAAACAGCCTACGAGCAGTACTTC
CASSQKTAYEQYF
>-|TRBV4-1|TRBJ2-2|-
TGCGCCAGCAGCCAAGAAGGCAGGGGCAACACCGGGGAGCTGTTTTTT
CASSQEGRGNTGELFF
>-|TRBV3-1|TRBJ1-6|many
TGTGCCAGCAGCCAAGATGCAGGGACCTCACCCCTCCACTTT
CASSQDAGTSPLHF
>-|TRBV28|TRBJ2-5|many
TGTGCCAGCCAAAAACAGGGACCCTTCCAAGAGACCCAGTACTTC
CASQKQGPFQETQYF
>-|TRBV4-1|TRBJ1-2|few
TGCGCCAGCAGCCAAGAGTACCCGGACAGACACCCCTATGGCTACACCTTC
CASSQEYPDRHPYGYTF
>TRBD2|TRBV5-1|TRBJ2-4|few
TGCGCCAGCAGCTTCACTAGCGGGCGGGACATTCAGTACTTC
CASSFTSGRDIQYF
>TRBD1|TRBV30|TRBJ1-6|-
TGTGCCTGGACCACTACTCGGACAGGGGGCATCTCCTATAATTCACCCCTCCACTTT
CAWTTTRTGGISYNSPLHF
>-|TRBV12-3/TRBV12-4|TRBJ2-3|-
TGTGCCAGCAGCTTAGACGCCCGGACAGAAGGCACAGGTACGCAGTATTTT
CASSLDARTEGTGTQYF
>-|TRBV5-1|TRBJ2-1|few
TGCGCCAGCAGCCGAAGGCATGAGCAGTTCTTC
CASSRRHEQFF
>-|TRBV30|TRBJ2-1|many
TGTGCCTGGAGCCGGACAGAATACAATGAGCAGTTCTTC
CAWSRTEYNEQFF
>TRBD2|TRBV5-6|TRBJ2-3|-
TGTGCCAGCAGCTCCGCCGGGACTAGCGGGAGAGGGGACACAGATACGCAGTATTTT
CASSSAGTSGRGDTDTQYF
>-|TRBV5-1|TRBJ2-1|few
TGCGCCAGCAGCTTGGACTTAATCCTCAACAATGAGCAGTTCTTC
CASSLDLILNNEQFF
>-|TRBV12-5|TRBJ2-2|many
TGTGCTAGTGGCCCCCTCAGTGGCACCGGGGAGCTGTTTTTT
CASGPLSGTGELFF
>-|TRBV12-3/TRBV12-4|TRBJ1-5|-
TGTGCCATCAGGACAGACAACAATCAGCCCCAGCATTTT
CAIRTDNNQPQHF
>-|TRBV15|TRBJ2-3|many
TGTGCCACCAGCAGAGATGGAGACAACACAGATACGCAGTATTTT
CATSRDGDNTDTQYF
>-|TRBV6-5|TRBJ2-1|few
TGTGCCAGCAGTTACTCGACCGGGAGTGTTCGGTTCTTC
CASSYSTGSVRFF
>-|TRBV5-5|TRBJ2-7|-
TGTGCCAGCAGCCGGCGGTCTACCCTGGGGGACTACGAGCAGTACTTC
CASSRRSTLGDYEQYF
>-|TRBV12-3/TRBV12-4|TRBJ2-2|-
TGTGCCAGCAGTTTTAGGGGGGCCTTGGGCACCGGGGAGCTGTTTTTT
CASSFRGALGTGELFF